This T cell receptor (beta chain) originates from a study of blood T cell repertoires in COVID-19 (TCRdb year 2020). For context, the study as a whole: Samples from collaborators originated in the United States, Italy and Spain and spanned both the acute and convalescent phases of COVID-19. Where HLA class I and class II types were available, the types were taken from metadata supplied by the sample provider, not from assay-based typing. A de-identified subject ID, COVID-19 status, age in years and sex were almost always included in the sample metadata. The repertoires were made available in a free public database intended to serve as a resource for research on the immune response to SARS-CoV-2. Subjects who had been exposed to COVID-19, were actively infected with it, or had recovered from it provided the deeply sampled blood TCRbeta repertoires that made up the dataset. Samples were obtained from the ongoing ImmuneRACE study (first 160 participants) and from 1,254 subjects provided by 6 global collaborators. The prospective study material was composed of cDNA or gDNA derived from T cells, B-cell-depleted T cells, or PBMCs. Study-wide conclusions, independent of this receptor: How much clinical and demographic metadata was included differed by source and by participant, and the metadata was provided uncurated.

Comments on this clone: What this receptor recognizes is not known. Per-nucleotide qualities are absent, and no much larger clonotype sits a single base away.

Participants in the prospective study were enrolled through a virtual design, were aged about 18 to 90 years, and lived in 24 United States geographic areas. Cohort assignment in the prospective study relied on participant-reported clinical history from a screening survey and a study questionnaire. Recovered participants in ImmuneRACE Cohort 3 were defined by two consecutive negative NP/OP PCR tests, clearance by a healthcare professional, or resolution of symptoms. Mobile phlebotomists in the prospective study collected whole blood, serum and a nasopharyngeal or oropharyngeal swab from every participant. Additional blood draws and questionnaires over an approximately 2-month period could optionally be provided by prospective study participants. Prospective study blood samples were shipped either frozen or at room temperature before DNA extraction. TCRbeta CDR3 regions were amplified from genomic DNA using the immunoSEQ Assay, a bias-controlled multiplex PCR. The authors' analysis ran thus. Within the assay, amplification of reference gene primers was used to estimate how many nucleated cells each sample contained. To quantify the absolute abundance of each unique TCRbeta CDR3 rearrangement, sequence reads were collapsed and filtered. For each sample, productive Simpson clonality was calculated as the square root of Simpson's diversity index across productive rearrangements. Here the immuneACCESS table is served through TCRdb, limited to in-frame sequences with V and J called. Missing clones are a known gap in these copies; in checked studies unresolved V genes cover under half, and the rest lacks a known reason. D and trimming come from the DNA, and the V and J calls and clone size come from that table. Across this sample there are around 290,000 clones, with 90% seen only once. In total, the top ten clones hold roughly 1.1% of the sample.

This sequence originates from a woman younger than 45 who had recovered from COVID-19. The sequencing sample was made of PBMCs or T cells enriched from blood (not recorded which).

The CDR3 reads CASSATSGGSYNEQFF. The nucleotide sequence is given as TGTGCCAGCAGCGCGACTAGCGGGGGTTCCTACAATGAGCAGTTCTTC. Rearrangement joined TRBV9 to TRBJ2-1; 12 junctional bases match TRBD2. The germline V gene specifies SGDLS as CDR1 and YYNGEE as CDR2. Here V drops 3 bases and J drops 1 base, and the junction holds 2 bases not matched to any gene. Taken from cysteine to phenylalanine, the CDR3 has 16 residues. Only the CDR3 part of the read is kept: 48 bases, read in frame from the first base.